This record looks at one T cell receptor (beta chain) sequence and its context. Trimming pared 3 bases from V and 5 bases from J, leaving 11 bases between. The CDR3 length is 15 residues. Germline CDR1 is MNHNS and CDR2 is SASEGT. The data were produced by immunoSEQ multiplex PCR, yet TCRdb's version contains in-frame clones alone and is incomplete. The sample has roughly 100,000 clones, 92% seen once. The sample belongs to a study of control samples from healthy donors and cancer patients. The clonotype was recovered from a human donor in good health. The donor label of this sample is uncertain. Sequencing was done on a sample of blood. The V gene is TRBV6-1, the J gene TRBJ1-6; D is ambiguous. The CDR3 loop reads CASSDDGRNNSPLHF. CDR3 in DNA: TGTGCCAGCAGTGACGACGGTAGGAATAATTCACCCCTCCACTTT.